The rows below give T cell receptor beta chains drawn from one sample of a study of T cell repertoires in cytomegalovirus infection. For these TCRs, the target antigens are not known. TCRdb itself ran the reads through MiXCR, one entry per CDR3 protein. The sample yields fewer than 25,000 distinct CDR3 sequences, 20% to 25% seen once. The material was CD8+ T cells from cultured PBMCs, obtained from culture after CMV antigen stimulation. These receptors originate from a human donor in good health (CMV status not recorded). Some clones in this sample may be carry-over from other donors' samples. The CDR3 runs from the conserved cysteine through the conserved F or W. A D gene is named only where the DNA matches it firmly. The size entry is marked missing in some rows and otherwise reads once, few, many or a size class.

v_call: TRBV29-1; clone_size: few; d_call: NA; j_call: TRBJ1-1; cdr3_nt: TGCAGCGCAGTTGGGATTGGCGGCTTGAACACTGAAGCTTTCTTT; cdr3_aa: CSAVGIGGLNTEAFF
v_call: TRBV7-8; clone_size: many; d_call: TRBD2; j_call: TRBJ2-1; cdr3_nt: TGTGCCAGCAGTCGTCGGGGCGGGGGTGAGAATGAGCAGTTCTTC; cdr3_aa: CASSRRGGGENEQFF
v_call: TRBV27; clone_size: NA; d_call: TRBD1; j_call: TRBJ2-7; cdr3_nt: TGTGCCAGCAGAGACGGGACAGGGGACTACGAGCAGTACTTC; cdr3_aa: CASRDGTGDYEQYF
v_call: TRBV6-4; clone_size: NA; d_call: NA; j_call: TRBJ2-7; cdr3_nt: TGTGCCAGCAGTGACCAAACGACGGAGTACTTC; cdr3_aa: CASSDQTTEYF
v_call: TRBV6-6; clone_size: NA; d_call: NA; j_call: TRBJ1-1; cdr3_nt: TGTGCCAGCAGTTACATTAGCACTGAAGCTTTCTTT; cdr3_aa: CASSYISTEAFF
v_call: TRBV7-9; clone_size: few; d_call: NA; j_call: TRBJ2-3; cdr3_nt: TGTGCCAGCAAGGAGGTAGATACGCAGTATTTT; cdr3_aa: CASKEVDTQYF
v_call: TRBV6-1; clone_size: NA; d_call: TRBD1; j_call: TRBJ1-2; cdr3_nt: TGTGCCAGCAGTGAACAGGGGGCTAACTATGGCTACACCTTC; cdr3_aa: CASSEQGANYGYTF
v_call: TRBV20-1; clone_size: NA; d_call: TRBD2; j_call: TRBJ2-2; cdr3_nt: TGCAGTGCTAGGATTTTTGCGGGGGGGAACACCGGGGAGCTGTTTTTT; cdr3_aa: CSARIFAGGNTGELFF
v_call: TRBV20-1; clone_size: few; d_call: NA; j_call: TRBJ2-7; cdr3_nt: TGCAGTGCTAGGGTTGATGCAGGCTACGAGCAGTACTTC; cdr3_aa: CSARVDAGYEQYF
v_call: TRBV9; clone_size: few; d_call: NA; j_call: TRBJ2-1; cdr3_nt: TGTGCCAGCAGCGTAGGGTCGTACAATGAGCAGTTCTTC; cdr3_aa: CASSVGSYNEQFF
v_call: TRBV27; clone_size: few; d_call: TRBD2; j_call: TRBJ2-2; cdr3_nt: TGTGCCAGCTCGACCCGGTTCCGTTCCGGGGGGGCCGCCGGGGAGCTGTTTTTT; cdr3_aa: CASSTRFRSGGAAGELFF
v_call: TRBV7-8; clone_size: many; d_call: NA; j_call: TRBJ2-5; cdr3_nt: TGTGCCAGCAGCCCAAGGAGGCTCCAAGAGACCCAGTACTTC; cdr3_aa: CASSPRRLQETQYF
v_call: TRBV5-6; clone_size: once; d_call: NA; j_call: TRBJ1-6; cdr3_nt: TGTGCCAGCAGCCCACACGAGAGTACAGGACCGGATTCACCCCTCCACTTT; cdr3_aa: CASSPHESTGPDSPLHF
v_call: TRBV12-3/TRBV12-4; clone_size: NA; d_call: TRBD1; j_call: TRBJ1-4; cdr3_nt: TGTGCCAGCAGTCCGACAGGGGGCGGAAAACTGTTTTTT; cdr3_aa: CASSPTGGGKLFF
v_call: TRBV7-2; clone_size: many; d_call: NA; j_call: TRBJ1-1; cdr3_nt: TGTGCCAGCAGCTTAGCCAAGAACACTGAAGCTTTCTTT; cdr3_aa: CASSLAKNTEAFF
v_call: TRBV7-6; clone_size: many; d_call: TRBD1; j_call: TRBJ2-3; cdr3_nt: TGTGCCAGCAGCTTAGGGGTACAGGGGTCAGATACGCAGTATTTT; cdr3_aa: CASSLGVQGSDTQYF
v_call: TRBV6-1; clone_size: NA; d_call: TRBD2; j_call: TRBJ2-3; cdr3_nt: TGTGCCAGCAGTGAAACACGGGGGGGCCTAGATACGCAGTATTTT; cdr3_aa: CASSETRGGLDTQYF
v_call: TRBV5-1; clone_size: NA; d_call: NA; j_call: TRBJ2-7; cdr3_nt: TGCGCCAGCAGCTTCTTTGCAGGGGCGTCCTACGAGCAGTACTTC; cdr3_aa: CASSFFAGASYEQYF
v_call: TRBV5-4; clone_size: few; d_call: TRBD2; j_call: TRBJ2-1; cdr3_nt: TGTGCCAGCAGCTGGGGACTAGCGGGGGCAATAAATGAGCAGTTCTTC; cdr3_aa: CASSWGLAGAINEQFF
v_call: TRBV20-1; clone_size: NA; d_call: TRBD1; j_call: TRBJ1-4; cdr3_nt: TGCAGTGCTGCTGGACAGGGGGCCAAAAAACTGTTTTTT; cdr3_aa: CSAAGQGAKKLFF
v_call: TRBV5-4; clone_size: many; d_call: TRBD1; j_call: TRBJ2-1; cdr3_nt: TGTGCCAGCACCCCGGGACAGGGCATCTACAATGAGCAGTTCTTC; cdr3_aa: CASTPGQGIYNEQFF
v_call: TRBV4-3; clone_size: few; d_call: NA; j_call: TRBJ1-6; cdr3_nt: TGCGCCAGCAGCCAAGCATATGACAGCAGCTCTAATTCACCCCTCCACTTT; cdr3_aa: CASSQAYDSSSNSPLHF
v_call: TRBV11-2; clone_size: NA; d_call: NA; j_call: TRBJ1-6; cdr3_nt: TGTGCCAGCAGCTTCGGGACCTACTCACCCAATTCACCCCTCCACTTT; cdr3_aa: CASSFGTYSPNSPLHF
v_call: TRBV3-1; clone_size: NA; d_call: NA; j_call: TRBJ2-4; cdr3_nt: TGTGCCAGCAGCCAAGGATCGGGTCCCCTAGCCAAAAACATTCAGTACTTC; cdr3_aa: CASSQGSGPLAKNIQYF
v_call: TRBV5-5; clone_size: NA; d_call: TRBD1; j_call: TRBJ1-3; cdr3_nt: TGTGCCAGCAGCTGGACAGGGGTTGGCTCTGGAAACACCATATATTTT; cdr3_aa: CASSWTGVGSGNTIYF
v_call: TRBV28; clone_size: many; d_call: NA; j_call: TRBJ2-3; cdr3_nt: TGTGCCAGCGTAAGGGAAGGCGGGCTCACAGATACGCAGTATTTT; cdr3_aa: CASVREGGLTDTQYF
v_call: TRBV5-6; clone_size: NA; d_call: NA; j_call: TRBJ2-1; cdr3_nt: TGTGCCAGCAGCCGGGGCAATGAGCAGTTCTTC; cdr3_aa: CASSRGNEQFF
v_call: TRBV4-2; clone_size: NA; d_call: NA; j_call: TRBJ1-1; cdr3_nt: TGTGCCAGCAGCCAAGATCCCGAAACTGAAGCTTTCTTT; cdr3_aa: CASSQDPETEAFF
v_call: TRBV6-2/TRBV6-3; clone_size: few; d_call: TRBD2; j_call: TRBJ2-7; cdr3_nt: TGTGCCAGCAGTTACTCGACGGCTAGCGGGGGGACCTACGAGCAGTACTTC; cdr3_aa: CASSYSTASGGTYEQYF
v_call: TRBV7-2; clone_size: many; d_call: TRBD1; j_call: TRBJ2-6; cdr3_nt: TGTGCCAGCAGCTTATCGGGACAGGGATATTCTGGGGCCAACGTCCTGACTTTC; cdr3_aa: CASSLSGQGYSGANVLTF
v_call: TRBV6-5; clone_size: many; d_call: NA; j_call: TRBJ2-5; cdr3_nt: TGTGCCAGCGTCGGCCGACCTGGGGGGCGGGAGACCCAGTACTTC; cdr3_aa: CASVGRPGGRETQYF
v_call: TRBV6-5; clone_size: many; d_call: NA; j_call: TRBJ1-5; cdr3_nt: TGTGCCAGCAGGACGGGTCTTAGCAATCAGCCCCAGCATTTT; cdr3_aa: CASRTGLSNQPQHF
v_call: TRBV14; clone_size: NA; d_call: TRBD1; j_call: TRBJ2-5; cdr3_nt: TGTGCCAGCAGCCAAGTAAGGTTGGACAGGGGGCAAGAGACCCAGTACTTC; cdr3_aa: CASSQVRLDRGQETQYF
v_call: TRBV7-3; clone_size: NA; d_call: NA; j_call: TRBJ2-5; cdr3_nt: TGTGCCAGCAGCTTATCTCCCGGGCAGGGGCCGTCGGCCCAGTACTTC; cdr3_aa: CASSLSPGQGPSAQYF
v_call: TRBV7-4; clone_size: NA; d_call: NA; j_call: TRBJ2-7; cdr3_nt: TGTGCCAGCAGCTTTTTTGGCGGCTACGAGCAGTACTTC; cdr3_aa: CASSFFGGYEQYF
v_call: TRBV4-2; clone_size: few; d_call: TRBD1; j_call: TRBJ1-2; cdr3_nt: TGTGCCAGCAGCCTAGGAAGTTCCTCGGGACAGGTTAACTATGGCTACACCTTC; cdr3_aa: CASSLGSSSGQVNYGYTF
v_call: TRBV7-9; clone_size: NA; d_call: NA; j_call: TRBJ1-2; cdr3_nt: TGTGCCAGCGGCGGGGCCTATGAGGGCTACACCTTC; cdr3_aa: CASGGAYEGYTF
v_call: TRBV14; clone_size: NA; d_call: TRBD2; j_call: TRBJ2-3; cdr3_nt: TGTGCCAGCAGTTATAGCGGGGGGGCTTGGGGCACAGATACGCAGTATTTT; cdr3_aa: CASSYSGGAWGTDTQYF
v_call: TRBV7-9; clone_size: NA; d_call: NA; j_call: TRBJ2-7; cdr3_nt: TGTGCCAGCAGCCCGAGGGGGGGGCCCAGCTCCTACGAGCAGTACTTC; cdr3_aa: CASSPRGGPSSYEQYF
v_call: TRBV6-8; clone_size: NA; d_call: TRBD1; j_call: TRBJ2-7; cdr3_nt: TGTGCCAGCAGTTCCCCGGGACAGGGGTCCTCCGAGCAGTACTTC; cdr3_aa: CASSSPGQGSSEQYF
v_call: TRBV13; clone_size: NA; d_call: NA; j_call: TRBJ2-3; cdr3_nt: TGTGCCAGCAGTCCACTAGGAGGTAGCACAGATACGCAGTATTTT; cdr3_aa: CASSPLGGSTDTQYF
v_call: TRBV28; clone_size: NA; d_call: TRBD2; j_call: TRBJ2-1; cdr3_nt: TGTGCCAGCAGTTTAAGCAGCCCGGCGGGAGGGTACAATGAGCAGTTCTTC; cdr3_aa: CASSLSSPAGGYNEQFF
v_call: TRBV28; clone_size: NA; d_call: TRBD1; j_call: TRBJ1-6; cdr3_nt: TGTGCCAGCAGTTTAAGGGGGACAGTTAATTCACCCCTCCACTTT; cdr3_aa: CASSLRGTVNSPLHF
v_call: TRBV12-3/TRBV12-4; clone_size: many; d_call: NA; j_call: TRBJ1-2; cdr3_nt: TGTGCCAGCAGTTCCCCGCCCGGGGAGGACTATGGCTACACCTTC; cdr3_aa: CASSSPPGEDYGYTF
v_call: TRBV7-8; clone_size: NA; d_call: NA; j_call: TRBJ2-5; cdr3_nt: TGTGCCAGCAGCCACCGGACAGCTAAAGAGACCCAGTACTTC; cdr3_aa: CASSHRTAKETQYF
v_call: TRBV6-1; clone_size: NA; d_call: NA; j_call: TRBJ1-2; cdr3_nt: TGTGCCAGCAGTGAAACGGCAGCAGGCGGCTATGGCTACACCTTC; cdr3_aa: CASSETAAGGYGYTF
v_call: TRBV7-8; clone_size: NA; d_call: NA; j_call: TRBJ2-7; cdr3_nt: TGTGCCAGCCTCGAGGCCGGCGCCGAGCAGTACTTC; cdr3_aa: CASLEAGAEQYF
v_call: TRBV12-3/TRBV12-4; clone_size: many; d_call: NA; j_call: TRBJ2-1; cdr3_nt: TGTGCCAGCAGTTTAGCGCTATTCCCGCTCACCGAGCAGTTCTTC; cdr3_aa: CASSLALFPLTEQFF
v_call: TRBV7-2; clone_size: few; d_call: NA; j_call: TRBJ1-5; cdr3_nt: TGTGCCAGCAGCTTACGCGACATAAGCAATCAGCCCCAGCATTTT; cdr3_aa: CASSLRDISNQPQHF
v_call: TRBV7-6; clone_size: NA; d_call: NA; j_call: TRBJ2-5; cdr3_nt: TGTGCCAGCAGCTCTCGGACAGTACAAGAGACCCAGTACTTC; cdr3_aa: CASSSRTVQETQYF
v_call: TRBV4-2; clone_size: NA; d_call: NA; j_call: TRBJ2-7; cdr3_nt: TGTGCCAGCAGCCGGACCCGAATCAGTTCCTACGAGCAGTACTTC; cdr3_aa: CASSRTRISSYEQYF
v_call: TRBV5-5; clone_size: few; d_call: TRBD1; j_call: TRBJ2-5; cdr3_nt: TGTGCCAGCAGCACGGGACAGGGGGCGAAAGGGGAGACCCAGTACTTC; cdr3_aa: CASSTGQGAKGETQYF
v_call: TRBV2; clone_size: few; d_call: NA; j_call: TRBJ2-6; cdr3_nt: TGTGCCAGCAGTGAACAGGGTTCTGGGGCCAACGTCCTGACTTTC; cdr3_aa: CASSEQGSGANVLTF
v_call: TRBV7-8; clone_size: many; d_call: TRBD1; j_call: TRBJ1-2; cdr3_nt: TGTGCCAGCAGCCGGGACAGGTGGGGCTATGGCTACACCTTC; cdr3_aa: CASSRDRWGYGYTF
v_call: TRBV4-1; clone_size: few; d_call: TRBD1; j_call: TRBJ1-1; cdr3_nt: TGCGCCAGCAGCCGGCCCGGGACAGGGACGAACACTGAAGCTTTCTTT; cdr3_aa: CASSRPGTGTNTEAFF